The rows below give T cell receptor beta chains drawn from one sample of a study of blood T cells in healthy people across ages. TCRdb called the 5' RACE reads again in MiXCR, with one record for every CDR3 protein. Of about 570,000 distinct CDR3 sequences in the sample, roughly 29% were seen once. The sample comprised blood. The receptors derive from a woman aged 65 to 85 in good health. CDR3s include the opening cysteine and the closing phenylalanine or tryptophan. Each record gives: clone size, D gene, J gene, V gene, CDR3 DNA, CDR3 protein. D genes are given only for firm matches. Rows may omit the clone size; those that give it use once, few, many or a size class.

.,TRBD2,TRBJ2-5,TRBV20-1,TGCAGTGCTAGAAGGGGCGGGACTATCGGAGAGACCCAGTACTTC,CSARRGGTIGETQYF
.,.,TRBJ2-1,TRBV6-5,TGTGCCAGCAGCGCCCGGACAGCCAACCTGCAGTTCTTC,CASSARTANLQFF
few,.,TRBJ1-3,TRBV6-2/TRBV6-3,TGTGCCAGCCGGAGGGCCTCTGGAAACACCATATATTTT,CASRRASGNTIYF
few,TRBD2,TRBJ2-5,TRBV9,TGTGCCAGCAGCAAAGCGGGGACTCCAGAGACCCAGTACTTC,CASSKAGTPETQYF
.,.,TRBJ2-3,TRBV4-3,TGCGCCAGCAGCCAAGAAGGTTCCGGACTACACACAGATACGCAGTATTTT,CASSQEGSGLHTDTQYF
.,.,TRBJ1-5,TRBV20-1,TGCAGTGCTACGGGAAACAATCAGCCCCAGCATTTT,CSATGNNQPQHF
few,TRBD2,TRBJ2-7,TRBV6-6,TGTGCCAGCAGTTACGCTAGGACTAGCTGGTGCGAGCAGTACTTC,CASSYARTSWCEQYF
.,.,TRBJ1-2,TRBV20-1,TGCAGTGCTGGGGTTGTCGGGAAGGACTATGGCTACACCTTC,CSAGVVGKDYGYTF
.,TRBD2,TRBJ2-3,TRBV11-2,TGTGCCAGCAGCTTACCCACTAGCGTGATCTCAGATACGCAGTATTTT,CASSLPTSVISDTQYF
.,.,TRBJ1-3,TRBV20-1,TGCAGTGCTAGAATTGGCGCCTTCTCTGGAAACACCATATATTTT,CSARIGAFSGNTIYF
.,TRBD2,TRBJ2-5,TRBV20-1,TGCAGTGCTAGAAAGGTAGCGGGGGGGCTCCAAGAGACCCAGCACTTC,CSARKVAGGLQETQHF
many,TRBD2,TRBJ2-1,TRBV3-1,TGTGCCAGCAGCCATCGGTGGGAGGGGATCAAGCAGTTCTTC,CASSHRWEGIKQFF
.,TRBD2,TRBJ2-3,TRBV28,TGTGCCAGCAGTTTATCCGGACTAGCGGGGGTGAATACGCAGTATTTT,CASSLSGLAGVNTQYF
.,.,TRBJ2-3,TRBV20-1,TGCAGTGCTAGAAAATCAGCGCAGTATTTT,CSARKSAQYF
.,.,TRBJ2-4,TRBV5-1,TGCGCCAGCAGCTTTAGCAGGACTACGAACATTCAGTACTTC,CASSFSRTTNIQYF
.,.,TRBJ2-3,TRBV11-3,TGTGCCAGCAGCTTAGAGCGTAAGGGAGATACGCAGTATTTT,CASSLERKGDTQYF
.,TRBD2,TRBJ2-5,TRBV9,TGTGCCAGCACCACCTCGGGGACTAGCGGTGAGACCCAGTACTTC,CASTTSGTSGETQYF
.,.,TRBJ2-5,TRBV9,TGTGCCAGCAGCCCGCTCTTTGGGCAGCAACAAGAGACCCAGTACTTC,CASSPLFGQQQETQYF
.,.,TRBJ1-2,TRBV7-2,TGTGCCAGCAGGTACCTGTATGGCTACACCTTC,CASRYLYGYTF
.,.,TRBJ1-4,TRBV6-2/TRBV6-3,TGTGCCAGCAGTCGCGCCTCTAATGAAAAACTGTTTTTT,CASSRASNEKLFF
.,TRBD2,TRBJ2-7,TRBV6-5,TGTGCCAGCAGTTATGGACTAGCGGGCCCTTCCTACGAGCAGTACTTC,CASSYGLAGPSYEQYF
few,TRBD1,TRBJ2-7,TRBV12-3/TRBV12-4,TGTGCCAGCAGTCGGGACAGCGCCTACGAGCGGTACTTC,CASSRDSAYERYF
few,TRBD1,TRBJ2-7,TRBV20-1,TGCAGTGCTAGCCGCCCGGGACAGCCCTCCTACGAGCAGTACTTC,CSASRPGQPSYEQYF
few,.,TRBJ2-2,TRBV5-1,TGCGCCAGCAGCTTGGGCGGGCCCACCTTGGGGGAGCTGTTTTTT,CASSLGGPTLGELFF
many,TRBD2,TRBJ2-3,TRBV4-3,TGCGCCAGCAGCCAATATCGCGGGGGGACCCCTAGCACAGATACGCAGTATTTT,CASSQYRGGTPSTDTQYF
few,.,TRBJ1-2,TRBV6-1,TGTGCCAGCAGACAGGACAGTACTCTCTATGGCTACACCTTC,CASRQDSTLYGYTF
few,TRBD1,TRBJ1-4,TRBV7-6,TGTGCCAGCACCTGGGACAGGACGGGAACTAATGAAAAACTGTTTTTT,CASTWDRTGTNEKLFF
.,.,TRBJ2-7,TRBV7-2,TGTGCCAGCAGCCTTTTACAACGGGCAGGTAGCTCCTACGAGCAGTACTTC,CASSLLQRAGSSYEQYF
.,.,TRBJ1-2,TRBV27,TGTGCCAGCAGTTTATCGATGCCGGGCAGGGGATTGAATGGCTACACCTTC,CASSLSMPGRGLNGYTF
few,TRBD2,TRBJ2-1,TRBV5-5,TGTGCCAGCAGCTTGGAATTTAGTTCTAGCGGATCCTACAATGAGCAGTTCTTC,CASSLEFSSSGSYNEQFF
few,.,TRBJ1-2,TRBV12-3/TRBV12-4,TGTGCCAGCACCCTAAATTTAATCGGGTTCGGCGGCTACACCTTC,CASTLNLIGFGGYTF
.,.,TRBJ2-7,TRBV7-3,TGTGCCAGCAGCCCGGACCGGTACTCCTACGAGCAGTACTTC,CASSPDRYSYEQYF
few,.,TRBJ1-2,TRBV12-5,TGTGCTAGTGGTTTGGCCTCCCCCGGGGCCTTC,CASGLASPGAF
.,.,TRBJ2-3,TRBV7-2,TGTGCCAGCAGCCCAGCGACGGGGGGCACAGATACGCAGTATTTT,CASSPATGGTDTQYF
few,TRBD2,TRBJ2-5,TRBV20-1,TGCAGTGCTAAACTAGCGGGGGCGGAGACCCAGTACTTC,CSAKLAGAETQYF
few,.,TRBJ1-6,TRBV7-2,TGTGCCAGCACGGCGACGGAGGGAAGCTATAATTCACCCCTCCACTTT,CASTATEGSYNSPLHF
.,TRBD2,TRBJ2-5,TRBV29-1,TGCAGCGTTGTTGCGGGAGTCCAGCAGTACTTC,CSVVAGVQQYF
.,.,TRBJ1-3,TRBV5-1,TGCGCCAGCAGCATCGGCCAAGGGGACTCTGGAAACACCATATATTTT,CASSIGQGDSGNTIYF
few,.,TRBJ1-1,TRBV14,TGTGCCAGCAGCGGAAGGGGCGCCCTGAACACTGAAGCTTTCTTT,CASSGRGALNTEAFF
many,.,TRBJ2-5,TRBV4-3,TGCGCCAGCAGCCAAGGGGGGACTTTCAGGGGAGAGACCCAGTACTTC,CASSQGGTFRGETQYF
.,.,TRBJ2-5,TRBV4-1,TGCGCCAGCAGCCAGGCGGGAAGTAAAGAGACCCAGTACTTC,CASSQAGSKETQYF
.,TRBD1,TRBJ2-1,TRBV20-1,TGCAGTGCTAGGTCCGGGACAGGGACCTACAATGAGCAGTTCTTC,CSARSGTGTYNEQFF
few,.,TRBJ2-3,TRBV7-2,TGTGTCAGCAGCTTAGTTAGGGTCGATACGCAGTATTTT,CVSSLVRVDTQYF